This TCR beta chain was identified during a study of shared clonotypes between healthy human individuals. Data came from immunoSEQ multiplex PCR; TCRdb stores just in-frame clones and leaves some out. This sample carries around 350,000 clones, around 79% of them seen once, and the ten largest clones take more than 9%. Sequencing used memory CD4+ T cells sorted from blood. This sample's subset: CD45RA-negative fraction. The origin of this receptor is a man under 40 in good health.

The CDR3 is CASTEQGAVTDTQYF. The CDR3 DNA is TGCGCCAGCACCGAACAGGGGGCGGTCACAGATACGCAGTATTTT. V gene TRBV5-1 combines with J gene TRBJ2-3; 9 bases match TRBD1. This CDR3 is 15 amino acids long. V trimming: 6 bases; J trimming: 2 bases; junction bases outside the gene matches: 7. Per germline, CDR1 SGHRS and CDR2 YFSETQ.